The 4 T cell receptor beta chains below come from one sample, sequenced in a study of blood T cell repertoires in COVID-19. Produced via immunoSEQ multiplex PCR; TCRdb's table is partial and in-frame only. The sample consists of some 140,000 clones, more than 70% of them appearing once. What was sequenced was PBMCs or T cells enriched from blood (not recorded which). The receptors come from a man aged 40-50 years with acute COVID-19.

The DNA of the CDR3 is TGTGCTCTACGGGACACCGAGAACACCGGGGAGCTGTTTTTT. Protein product: CALRDTENTGELFF. The rearrangement uses TRBV19 and TRBJ2-2; a possible D gene is TRBD1 (6 bases). CDR3 size: 14 residues. In germline, CDR1 is LNHDA, CDR2 SQIVND (reference sequence).

The V gene is TRBV7-9, the J gene TRBJ2-3; D is uncertain. In germline, CDR1 is SEHNR, CDR2 FQNEAQ (reference sequence). The ends were cut back, 4 bases at V and 4 bases at J, with 3 bases in the middle. The length of the CDR3 is 11 residues. The CDR3 reads CASSSADTQYF. The CDR3 bases are TGTGCCAGCAGCTCAGCAGATACGCAGTATTTT.

The rearrangement joins TRBV15 to TRBJ2-3; a possible D gene is TRBD2 (6 bases). The V end was cut by 2 bases, the J end by 5 bases, with 17 bases between. Germline-derived CDR1 and CDR2 are LNHNV and YYDKDF (reference sequence). This CDR3 comprises 16 residues. As DNA, the CDR3 is TGTGCCACCAGCAGACGTTCGGGGGTTGGTATAGATACGCAGTATTTT. It is translated as CATSRRSGVGIDTQYF.

The rearrangement links TRBV5-4 to TRBJ1-2, with 8 bases aligning to TRBD1. V lost 5 bases to trimming and J lost 4 bases; unmatched junction nucleotides: 13. CDR1 is SGHNT, CDR2 YYREEE, per germline (reference sequence). The CDR3 spans 16 residues. The chain's CDR3 is CASSQARTGSTYGYTF. CDR3 bases: TGTGCCAGCAGTCAAGCGCGGACAGGGAGTACCTATGGCTACACCTTC.